Detailed here is one T cell receptor (beta chain). Its specificity is not known. Trimming stripped 8 bases from V and 0 bases from J, with 13 bases between. This CDR3 spans 13 amino acids. Germline CDR1 reads SQVTM; CDR2 reads ANQGSEA. Sequencing was performed with immunoSEQ multiplex PCR; in TCRdb, only in-frame clones are kept and a portion is missing. The sample lists a few hundred thousand clones, 80% to 90% seen once, with less than 1.2% in the top ten. The sample belongs to a study of cytomegalovirus exposure and HLA in healthy donors. Study results and caveats: Researchers catalogued under 200 TCR beta chains as cytomegalovirus-associated. Most TCR sequences were uncommon, yet certain public TCRs appeared in many donors.

The chain couples TRBV29-1 to TRBJ1-1; no reliable D call. The TCR comes from a woman younger than 30 in good health and CMV-seronegative. The sequenced material came from PBMCs. The CDR3 here is CSYSGWMNTEAFF. The CDR3 nucleotides are TGCAGCTACTCCGGGTGGATGAACACTGAAGCTTTCTTT.